This is a list of T cell receptor beta chains from one sample in a study of radiotherapy plus CTLA-4 blockade in lung cancer. Method: immunoSEQ multiplex PCR; TCRdb's copy keeps in-frame clones and lacks some. The sample carries some 50,000 clones, 70% to 80% recorded once. Here the sequenced sample was peripheral blood, taken from a patient treated with radiotherapy plus ipilimumab. These receptors came from a human donor with non-small cell lung cancer who had stable disease on radiotherapy plus ipilimumab. The CDR3 runs from the conserved cysteine through the conserved F or W. Each record gives: J gene, V gene, CDR3 protein.

>TRBJ1-1|TRBV5-5
CASSGIGSTEAFF
>TRBJ1-2|TRBV11-2
CASSLEWTGRGDGYTF
>TRBJ2-5|TRBV9
CASSVAPGGQETQYF
>TRBJ2-6|TRBV5-1
CASSKGQGASGANVLTF
>TRBJ2-2|TRBV9
CASSQGSGTGELFF
>TRBJ1-2|TRBV2
CASSEVGGRLGYTF
>TRBJ1-1|TRBV6-1
CASRGQPNTEAFF
>TRBJ1-2|TRBV7-6
CASSFGGGGGRGYTF
>TRBJ1-1|TRBV5-6
CASIYWEGRTEAFF
>TRBJ1-6|TRBV5-4
CASSQARGSYNSPLHF
>TRBJ1-2|TRBV30
CAWSGQGARHGYTF